The present T cell receptor (beta chain) was sequenced within a study of regulatory T cells in long-lasting Graves disease listed by TCRdb under 2021. Regarding the study in general: Antithyroid drugs had been taken for less than 3 months by newly diagnosed Graves' disease patients. Persistent Graves' disease patients were compared with newly diagnosed Graves' disease patients by peripheral blood TCR sequencing and RNA sequencing. TCR sequencing covered about 13 persistent and approximately 20 newly diagnosed Graves' disease patients, around 35 samples in total. The study was registered as a clinical trial and conducted in China.

Paper-wide results and their limitations: Persistent Graves' disease patients showed lower TCR Shannon entropy and fewer highly expanded clones than newly diagnosed patients, suggesting clonal expansion. TRBV28, TRBJ1-2 and TRBJ2-5 were preferentially used in persistent disease, while TRBV20-1 and TRBJ2-1 were favored in newly diagnosed disease. The authors acknowledged the small sample size as a limitation that may reduce accuracy. Only peripheral blood was studied, because thyroid tissue, the primary lesion, was inaccessible. Only the TCR beta chain was sequenced and analyzed. Persistent patients shared more public clonotypes among themselves (around 3,000) than newly diagnosed patients did (about 900).

The germline V gene specifies SGHRS as CDR1 and YFSETQ as CDR2. V was cut back by 0 bases and J by 5 bases, leaving a gap of 12 bases between them. Spanning cysteine to phenylalanine, the CDR3 consists of 14 amino acids. The DNA shown is the 42-base CDR3, in frame from base 1. Library generation was performed with multiplex PCR. TCRdb names Illumina HiSeq 4000 as the instrument used. To build TCR beta libraries, CDR3 regions were amplified by Arm-PCR using iRepertoire HTBI primers. Before sequencing, the PCR products underwent gel purification. The study's own analysis went as follows. Across samples, roughly 60 TRBV and 15 or so TRBJ segments were identified and used for gene usage analysis of CDR3 amino acid clonotypes. COPE and FqMerger were used to merge filtered high-quality paired reads into contigs. BLAST was used to align contigs to IMGT TRBV, TRBD and TRBJ reference genes, and CDR3 was defined according to IMGT. Any clonotype with a frequency above 0.1% was counted as a highly expanded clone. Repertoire diversity was measured by Shannon entropy, and V-J evenness by the Gini coefficient. A clonotype was considered public if more than one individual shared it. The raw public reads went through TCRdb reprocessing: fastp at Q25, MiXCR clone calling, in-frame beta chains kept. Entries are consolidated by CDR3 protein sequence, retaining the most common genes and DNA. The V and J calls, along with clone size, are taken from TCRdb and not from the paper's own processing. This sample has roughly 510,000 distinct CDR3 sequences in its table, and 15% to 20% of those were observed once. The top ten clones comprise around 12% of the sample.

Reading the label with the study, this specimen's time point is: newly diagnosed GD, antithyroid drugs for less than 3 months. For both TCR sequencing and RNA sequencing, RNA was extracted from PBMCs using TRIzol. Graves' disease was diagnosed according to American Thyroid Association guidelines. Patients were recruited from an endocrinology department in Xi'an, China. From each patient, approximately 10 milliliters of peripheral blood was collected into an EDTA anticoagulant tube. Ficoll Paque Plus density gradient separation was used to isolate PBMCs, and no additional T cell sorting was done. An Agilent 2100 Bioanalyzer and agarose gel were used to check RNA quality, while a NanoDrop 2000 measured RNA concentration. This clonotype was found many times. Its binding antigen is unknown. Per-nucleotide qualities are absent, and no much larger clonotype sits a single base away. These sequences were also reported in another study, on T cells in Graves' hyperthyroidism and ophthalmopathy. That second publication adds: Stable Graves' hyperthyroidism was defined as the absence of progression to ophthalmopathy over 18 months of follow-up. The hyperthyroidism patients were between 18 and 65 years old and newly diagnosed, with a disease duration of less than 2 months. Any patient with an uncontrolled infection, another autoimmune disease, pregnancy or lactation was excluded. Diagnoses were established on the basis of clinical symptoms, serum thyroxine and TRAb, thyroid ultrasound, and orbital computed tomography. The first round of RT-PCR for the TCR CDR3 was performed with the HTBI primer set and the Qiagen OneStep RT-PCR kit. Most expanded thyroid clonotypes (frequency above 0.001) were also detected in blood, suggesting blood repertoires may reflect thyroid immune responses. Ophthalmopathy was separated from stable hyperthyroidism by a 13 V-J signature model, with approximately 89% sensitivity and roughly 81% specificity obtained in cross-validation and 80%/75% obtained in testing. In validation, progression to ophthalmopathy was predicted by the model with more than 65% sensitivity and 72% to 80% specificity, a median of 6.5 months before onset. TCR V-J signatures able to tell the groups apart were searched for in a discovery cohort of 100 or so patients, of whom roughly 42 had Graves' ophthalmopathy and about 60 had stable Graves' hyperthyroidism. An independent validation cohort of under 20 hyperthyroidism patients and more than 15 patients who later progressed to ophthalmopathy tested prospective prediction of ophthalmopathy. The 90 or so discovery patients were randomly split 7:3 into training and test sets. Thyroid tissue and blood T-cell repertoires from roughly 6 Graves' hyperthyroidism patients were also compared in the study. Once sampling was done, hyperthyroidism patients were given methimazole at a starting dose of 30 mg daily, whereas ophthalmopathy patients were given high-dose intravenous methylprednisolone. Libraries were constructed in a second round of multiplex PCR, after which size selection and purification were performed. The libraries were sequenced on an Illumina HiSeq2000 using paired-end 100 bp reads. SOAPnuke was used to process the raw data, with reads discarded if the reads contained adapters or uncalled bases, had a mean Phred below 15, or lacked an exact constant-primer or identifier match. High-quality paired reads were merged with COPE v1.2.5, and unique nucleotide sequences were defined as clonotypes. MiTCR v1.1 was used to align the clonotypes against IMGT TRBV, TRBD and TRBJ reference segments. Only V-J combinations with frequency above 0.0001, covering 99.2% of repertoires, were analysed. A TCS score was defined as the ratio of F50 (clonal expansion) to E x V (chaos), with BLOSUM62-based TCRdist applied between CDR3 peptides within each V-J. Welch's t-statistics and random forest reduced approximately 520 V-J features to 10 to 15, which were used in a naive Bayes classifier (R e1071). Sample size was not statistically predetermined, and investigators were not blinded to group allocation. The paper reports TCR Vbeta CDR3 sequencing of fewer than 150 peripheral blood samples: 40 or so ophthalmopathy, roughly 80 hyperthyroidism and around 17 progressor patients.

The material was peripheral blood mononuclear cells (PBMCs), obtained at new diagnosis, from a patient treated with antithyroid drugs. This sequence uses TRBV5-1 and TRBJ2-7; the D segment could be TRBD2, given 5 matching bases. This receptor was obtained from a man in his late teens or twenties with Graves disease. Donor details come from another sample of the same person, matched by shared clones. This receptor has the CDR3 CASSLGRGLDEQYF. The nucleotide sequence reads TGCGCCAGCAGCTTGGGGCGCGGGCTCGACGAGCAGTACTTC.